This TCR beta chain was documented in a study of T cell responses to AZD1222 COVID-19 vaccine. Study-wide background: Second doses that came at about 4 or about 12 weeks were put together. Study conclusions and caveats: After the peak T cell response, and only then, were repertoires sampled. After two AZD1222 doses, spike-specific TCR breadth and depth rose versus day 0. The donor cohort was predominantly white British with a female majority, and clonal diversity may have been underestimated.

Repertoires were generated with immunoSEQ multiplex PCR, while TCRdb's copy carries only in-frame clones and drops some. The table lists 120,000 or so clones, less than 95% of them singletons. With regard to this clone: Its antigen is unidentified.

Germline V gene sequence: CDR1 SQVTM, CDR2 ANQGSEA. With 0 bases removed from V and 1 base from J, the gap between germline ends came to 9 bases. The CDR3 length is 14 residues. This receptor was identified in an adult in good health. The chain combines TRBV29-1 with TRBJ1-1; no definite D call. This sample comprised peripheral blood, obtained on day 0 of AZD1222 vaccination. CDR3 sequence (DNA): TGCAGCGTTGAAGAGACTTTATGGAACACTGAAGCTTTCTTT. This codes for CSVEETLWNTEAFF.